The 7 T cell receptor beta chains below come from one sample, sequenced in a study of PD-L1 blockade in urothelial cancer listed by TCRdb under 2017. Library preparation employed the immunoSEQ multiplex PCR assay. Imported from immuneACCESS, the table was reduced by TCRdb to in-frame sequences with V and J called. These copies leave out some clones; in studies compared against another copy, an unresolved V gene accounts for under half, and the cause of the remainder is not known. For this sample there are around 63,000 clones; roughly four fifths appear just once. About 1.6% of the sample rests with the top ten. In light of the paper, this sample's time point label describes: pretreatment peripheral blood. Source: PBMCs, taken around atezolizumab (anti-PD-L1) treatment. The receptors shown here come from a man in his sixties or seventies with urothelial cancer.

The chain combines TRBV11-3 with TRBJ2-3, with 7 bases lining up with TRBD2. CDR1 is SGHNT, CDR2 YENEEA, per germline. The J segment lost 2 bases and the V segment lost 5 bases, leaving 10 bases of the junction unmatched. CDR3 length: 16 amino acids. CDR3 nucleotides: TGTGCCAGCAGCCCCCATGAGGGAGGGTACACAGATACGCAGTATTTT. This encodes CASSPHEGGYTDTQYF.

The rearrangement joins TRBV15 to TRBJ2-5; 7 bases map to TRBD1. The J segment lost 5 bases and the V segment lost 2 bases, leaving 2 bases of the junction unmatched. Germline-derived CDR1 and CDR2 are LNHNV and YYDKDF (reference sequence). The CDR3 totals 13 residues. Written as DNA, the CDR3 is TGTGCCACCAGCAGAAACAGGGGCGAGACCCAGTACTTC. Translation gives CATSRNRGETQYF.

The chain has TRBV12-5 and TRBJ2-7, with D perhaps TRBD2 (6 bases). From germline, CDR1 is LGHNT and CDR2 FRNRAP. Trimming shortened V by 7 bases and J by 7 bases, and 14 bases separated the two germline ends. The CDR3 loop spans 12 amino acids. The CDR3 loop is CASADIAGEQYF. CDR3 bases: TGTGCTAGTGCGGACATCGCGGGGGAGCAGTACTTC.

The rearrangement uses TRBV5-6 and TRBJ1-1, with D perhaps matching TRBD1 (6 bases). The V gene lost 2 bases and the J gene lost 6 bases, with 14 bases spanning the gap. CDR3 length: 14 residues. Germline CDR1 is SGHDT and CDR2 is YYEEEE. The CDR3 bases are TGTGCCAGCAGCTTCACAGGGCCTGGATCTGAAGCTTTCTTT. Protein sequence: CASSFTGPGSEAFF.

The genes are TRBV6-5 and TRBJ2-5; D unresolved. The CDR3 length is 15 residues. CDR1 and CDR2 (germline): MNHEY, SVGAGI. The ends were cut back, 0 bases at V and 0 bases at J, with 8 bases in the middle. The CDR3 spells CASSYSSRYQETQYF. As DNA, the CDR3 is TGTGCCAGCAGTTACTCCTCGCGCTACCAAGAGACCCAGTACTTC.

The chain recombines TRBV2 with TRBJ1-2, with D unclear. Germline lookup yields CDR1 SNHLY and CDR2 FYNNEI. The CDR3 consists of 12 residues. The V end lost 4 bases, the J end lost 13 bases, and 16 bases lay between the germline ends. In nucleotides, the CDR3 is TGTGCCAGCAGTGTCGGGCAGACGGGGTTCACCTTC. This translates into CASSVGQTGFTF.

The chain uses TRBV4-1 and TRBJ2-3, with 8 positions matching TRBD1. The V segment lost 4 bases and the J segment 4 bases; nucleotides outside the gene matches: 10. CDR1 MGHRA and CDR2 YSYEKL come from the germline V gene. The CDR3 runs to 16 residues. Written as DNA, the CDR3 is TGCGCCAGCAGCCCGGATCGACAGGGGAAGTCAGATACGCAGTATTTT. This codes for CASSPDRQGKSDTQYF.